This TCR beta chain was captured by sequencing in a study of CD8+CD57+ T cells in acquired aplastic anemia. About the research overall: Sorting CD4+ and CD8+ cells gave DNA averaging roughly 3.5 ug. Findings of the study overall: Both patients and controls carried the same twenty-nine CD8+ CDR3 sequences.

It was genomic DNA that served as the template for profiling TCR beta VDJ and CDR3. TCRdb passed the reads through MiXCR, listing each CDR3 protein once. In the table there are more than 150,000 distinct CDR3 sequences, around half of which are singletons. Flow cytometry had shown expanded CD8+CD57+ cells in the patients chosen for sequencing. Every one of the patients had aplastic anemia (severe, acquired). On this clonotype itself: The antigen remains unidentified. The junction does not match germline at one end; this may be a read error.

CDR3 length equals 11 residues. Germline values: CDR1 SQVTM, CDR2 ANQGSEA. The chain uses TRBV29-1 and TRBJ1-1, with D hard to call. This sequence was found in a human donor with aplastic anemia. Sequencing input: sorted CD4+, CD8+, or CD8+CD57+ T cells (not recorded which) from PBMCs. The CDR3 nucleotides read TGTGCCTGGAACGTAAACACTGAAGCTTTCTTT. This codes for CAWNVNTEAFF.